These 27 T cell receptor beta chains originate from one sample sequenced in a study of regulatory T cells in long-lasting Graves disease. Arm-PCR of CDR3 regions and iRepertoire HTBI primers were the basis on which TCR beta libraries were built. TCRdb reprocessed the multiplex PCR reads with MiXCR, giving one entry per CDR3 protein. The table has 500,000 or so distinct CDR3 sequences, around 15% seen once. The time point: newly diagnosed GD, antithyroid drugs for less than 3 months. Researchers made the TCR library from RNA that was extracted from PBMCs. These data also formed part of another study, on T cells in Graves' hyperthyroidism and ophthalmopathy.

The sequenced sample was peripheral blood mononuclear cells (PBMCs), obtained at new diagnosis, from a patient treated with antithyroid drugs. These receptors all come from a man aged 35 to 55 with Graves disease.

As for this clonotype: This may come from a read error, since a much larger clone is one base off. This chain connects TRBV7-9 to TRBJ2-3; D may correspond to TRBD1 or TRBD2 (5 bases each). This CDR3 spans 16 amino acids. Looked up from germline, CDR1 is SEHNR and CDR2 is FQNEAQ (reference sequence). The CDR3 coding sequence is TGTGCCAGCAGCTTAATTTGGGGCGCTAGCACAGGTACGCAGTATTTT. Its protein is CASSLIWGASTGTQYF. Full variable domain (outside the CDR3, taken from reference TRBV7-9 and TRBJ2-3): DTGVSQNPRHKITKRGQNVTFRCDPISEHNRLYWYRQTLGQGPEFLTYFQNEAQLEKSRLLSDRFSAERPKGSFSTLEIQRTEQGDSAMYLCASSLIWGASTGTQYFGPGTRLTVL.

The CDR3 DNA reads TGTGCCAGCAGCTCGGGAGGGCCTGGCACAGATACGCAGTATTTT. It encodes CASSSGGPGTDTQYF. V gene TRBV7-3 combines with J gene TRBJ2-3; TRBD2 matches 8 bases. Germline CDR1 SGHTA, CDR2 FQGTGA. The CDR3 covers 15 residues. With 4 bases clipped from V and 1 base from J, the junction kept 4 bases outside the gene matches. Full variable domain (rest looked up from reference TRBV7-3 and TRBJ2-3): GAGVSQTPSNKVTEKGKYVELRCDPISGHTALYWYRQSLGQGPEFLIYFQGTGAADDSGLPNDRFFAVRPEGSVSTLKIQRTERGDSAVYLCASSSGGPGTDTQYFGPGTRLTVL.

The genes are TRBV14 and TRBJ2-1; TRBD2 matches at 11 bases. The CDR3 totals 15 residues. Germline assignment: CDR1 SGHDN and CDR2 FVKESK. Losses at the gene ends were 4 bases for V and 8 bases for J; bases not matched to a gene: 7. Written as DNA, the CDR3 is TGTGCCAGCAGCCCAACTAGCGGGAGAAGTCATGAGCAGTTCTTC. Its translation is CASSPTSGRSHEQFF.

At least ten counts were recorded for this clonotype. This CDR3 reads CASSLVVLAGANEQFF. In DNA form, the CDR3 reads TGCGCCAGCAGCTTGGTAGTTCTAGCGGGAGCTAATGAGCAGTTCTTC. The rearrangement joins TRBV5-1 to TRBJ2-1; 10 nucleotides align to TRBD2. V lost 0 bases, J lost 7 bases, and 7 bases stayed unmatched. The CDR3 consists of 16 residues. Germline CDR1 and CDR2: SGHRS and YFSETQ.

This clonotype has ten or more counts. The rearrangement uses TRBV7-9 and TRBJ2-6, with 8 positions matching TRBD1. The V gene's germline CDR1 is SEHNR and CDR2 FQNEAQ (reference sequence). V lost 4 bases, J lost 0 bases, and 5 bases stayed unmatched. The CDR3 is 17 amino acids. The CDR3 DNA follows: TGTGCCAGCAGCTCAGGGGGCGGCCGCTCTGGGGCCAACGTCCTGACTTTC. This translates into CASSSGGGRSGANVLTF.

This clonotype appeared a few times. V usage is TRBV19 and J usage is TRBJ1-5; unclear D gene. The germline gives CDR1 LNHDA, CDR2 SQIVND (reference sequence). The V end was cut by 7 bases, the J end by 0 bases, with 10 bases between. The CDR3 contains 14 residues. Here the CDR3 DNA reads TGTGCCAGTACCTCGACGGATAGCAATCAGCCCCAGCATTTT. This sequence encodes CASTSTDSNQPQHF.

This clonotype was picked up a small number of times. The chain has TRBV3-1 and TRBJ1-5; D possibly corresponds to TRBD1 (5 bases). Germline V lookup: CDR1 LGHDT, CDR2 YNNKEL (reference sequence). Trimming pared 0 bases from V and 7 bases from J, leaving 13 bases between. CDR3 size: 15 residues. CDR3 residues: CASSQDGGPSQPQHF. CDR3 nucleotides: TGTGCCAGCAGCCAAGACGGGGGACCCAGCCAGCCCCAGCATTTT.

CDR3 sequence: CASQLGGGETQYF. CDR3 DNA: TGTGCCAGCCAACTTGGGGGGGGCGAGACCCAGTACTTC. The chain links TRBV7-9 to TRBJ2-5; D perhaps matches TRBD2 (7 bases). V lost 8 bases, J lost 5 bases, and 15 bases lay in between. CDR1 and CDR2 from the germline V gene are SEHNR and FQNEAQ (reference sequence). The CDR3 loop spans 13 amino acids.

This clonotype has ten or more counts. The chain joins TRBV27 to TRBJ2-7, with D perhaps given as TRBD1 or TRBD2 (5 bases each). Germline V CDR1 and CDR2: MNHEY, SMNVEV (reference sequence). The CDR3 spans 13 residues. The V end lost 5 bases, the J end lost 3 bases, and 11 bases lay between the germline ends. The CDR3 region has the DNA TGTGCCAGCAGTCCCCGGGACGGCTACGAGCAGTACTTC. Translated, it gives CASSPRDGYEQYF.

Worth noting for this clonotype: It may be a read error: a sequence one base away is much more abundant. This CDR3 is missing its conserved last phenylalanine or tryptophan, likely due to a read error. This sequence joins TRBV28 and TRBJ2-3, with D unclear. Trimming took off 6 bases at V and 4 bases at J, with 14 bases between the two ends. From germline, CDR1 is MDHEN and CDR2 SYDVKM. The CDR3 is 14 amino acids. CDR3 coding DNA: TGTGCCAGCAGCTTAGACTCCGTAGCAGATACGCAGTATTCT. Residues: CASSLDSVADTQYS.

This clonotype has at least ten counts. Written as DNA, the CDR3 is TGTGCCACCAGTGAACTGACTAGCGGGAGACAAGAGACCCAGTACTTC. Amino acids: CATSELTSGRQETQYF. This chain links TRBV24-1 with TRBJ2-5, with 12 bases matching TRBD2. V gave up 4 bases and J gave up 2 bases; unmatched junction bases: 4. Germline-derived CDR1 and CDR2 are KGHDR and SFDVKD. The CDR3 is 16 amino acids.

Turning to this clonotype: One junction end does not reproduce the germline sequence, and a read error may be involved. The chain recombines TRBV14 with TRBJ1-2; D not certain. The CDR3 loop spans 13 amino acids. From germline, CDR1 is SGHDN and CDR2 FVKESK. Written as DNA, the CDR3 is TGTGCCGGCAGCCCGAAAACCGGAATTGGCTACACCTTC. Protein product: CAGSPKTGIGYTF.

This clonotype was seen repeatedly, ten times or more. The genes are TRBV30 and TRBJ1-1; D possibly corresponds to TRBD1 (6 bases). The CDR3 is 14 amino acids. From germline, CDR1 is GTSNPN and CDR2 SVGIG (reference sequence). The V and J ends lost 1 base and 4 bases respectively, with 13 bases between them. The CDR3 loop is CAWSGGARGTEAFF. CDR3 coding DNA: TGTGCCTGGAGTGGGGGGGCGCGGGGCACTGAAGCTTTCTTT.

Note on this clonotype: A far larger clone is only one base removed, so a read error is likely. V and J are TRBV2 and TRBJ2-7, with 10 bases aligning to TRBD2. The junction had 20 bases not matched to a gene; V was cut back by 5 bases and J by 7 bases. This CDR3 is 18 amino acids long. The germline V gene has CDR1 SNHLY and CDR2 FYNNEI. CDR3 region: CASSPIWGASGSPNEQYF. The DNA of the CDR3 is TGTGCCAGCAGTCCGATCTGGGGGGCTAGCGGGAGTCCGAATGAGCAGTACTTC. The entire variable domain, with the rest obtained from reference TRBV2 and TRBJ2-7, is as follows: EPEVTQTPSHQVTQMGQEVILRCVPISNHLYFYWYRQILGQKVEFLVSFYNNEISEKSEIFDDQFSVERPDGSNFTLKIRSTKLEDSAMYFCASSPIWGASGSPNEQYFGPGTRLTVT.

The chain joins TRBV6-2 or TRBV6-3 to TRBJ1-1, with 10 bases matching TRBD1. There are 16 residues in the CDR3. Looked up from germline, CDR1 is MNHEY and CDR2 is SVGEGT. Trimming removed 7 bases from V and 1 base from J; junction bases left unmatched: 9. The CDR3 here is CASTGIDRGQNTEAFF. For the CDR3, the DNA is TGTGCCAGCACAGGTATAGACAGGGGGCAGAACACTGAAGCTTTCTTT.

This clonotype was counted ten times or more. V is TRBV27 and J is TRBJ2-1; D gene unclear. Germline V gene sequence: CDR1 MNHEY, CDR2 SMNVEV (reference sequence). The CDR3 extends over 13 amino acids. V lost 0 bases and J lost 7, with 7 bases in between. DNA for the CDR3: TGTGCCAGCAGTTTATCGATTGAGAATGAGCAGTTCTTC. It yields the protein CASSLSIENEQFF.

Many counts were recorded for this clonotype. This chain uses TRBV28 with TRBJ2-5; 9 nucleotides align to TRBD2. The V gene's germline CDR1 is MDHEN and CDR2 SYDVKM. The CDR3 is made up of 14 amino acids. V gave up 7 bases and J gave up 4 bases; unmatched junction bases: 7. CDR3 protein: CASTKSGGLETQYF. DNA for the CDR3: TGTGCCAGCACCAAAAGCGGGGGGCTAGAGACCCAGTACTTC.

About this clonotype: An end of the junction does not agree with germline; a read error may underlie this. CDR3 in DNA: TGTGCCGGCAGCCAAGGGAGGAGAGACTCCTACAATGAGCAGTTCTTC. Translating it yields CAGSQGRRDSYNEQFF. This sequence joins TRBV3-1 and TRBJ2-1, with a weak D call TRBD2 (6 bases). There are 16 residues in the CDR3. Germline lookup yields CDR1 LGHDT and CDR2 YNNKEL (reference sequence).

The genes are TRBV20-1 and TRBJ2-1; 10 bases map to TRBD2. The CDR3 runs to 15 residues. The V gene end was trimmed by 3 bases and the J gene end by 3 bases; junction bases not matched to a gene: 5. The germline V gene has CDR1 DFQATT and CDR2 SNEGSKA (reference sequence). CDR3 in DNA: TGCAGTGCTAGCTCAGGGACTAGCGTCTACAATGAGCAGTTCTTC. This sequence encodes CSASSGTSVYNEQFF.

This sequence joins TRBV28 and TRBJ2-5, with TRBD1 matching 8 bases. The V gene end was trimmed by 5 bases and the J gene end by 2 bases; junction bases not matched to a gene: 13. Looked up from germline, CDR1 is MDHEN and CDR2 is SYDVKM. The CDR3 loop spans 17 amino acids. The CDR3 DNA is TGTGCCAGCAGTCCCCAGGGGGCAGGGGGGCGTCAAGAGACCCAGTACTTC. This gives the protein CASSPQGAGGRQETQYF.

This clonotype was observed at least ten times. This chain connects TRBV20-1 to TRBJ2-5, with 7 bases fitting TRBD2. V was pared by 3 bases and J by 9 bases, with 13 bases of the junction left unmatched. CDR3 length equals 14 residues. The germline gives CDR1 DFQATT, CDR2 SNEGSKA (reference sequence). In nucleotides, the CDR3 is TGCAGTGCTAGTGTGGTTGTGGGAGGGGTGTCCCAGTACTTC. It is translated as CSASVVVGGVSQYF.

This clonotype was seen at least ten times. J is TRBJ2-7 and V is TRBV27; 11 positions match TRBD2. Per germline, CDR1 MNHEY and CDR2 SMNVEV (reference sequence). The CDR3 covers 16 residues. Trimming took 3 bases from V and 4 from J; bases not matched to a gene: 8. Here the CDR3 reads CASSFLLAGGWYEQYF. CDR3 in DNA: TGTGCCAGCAGTTTTTTGCTAGCGGGAGGATGGTACGAGCAGTACTTC.

This clonotype was observed at least ten times. J is TRBJ2-7 and V is TRBV28; TRBD1 matches 7 bases. In germline, CDR1 is MDHEN, CDR2 SYDVKM. The CDR3 spans 15 residues. V dropped 7 bases and J dropped 5; count of bases not matched to a gene: 14. CDR3 bases: TGTGCCAGCAACATTCTGACAGGGTTATCAGACGAGCAGTACTTC. It yields the protein CASNILTGLSDEQYF. The full variable domain, its missing parts supplied by reference TRBV28 and TRBJ2-7, is DVKVTQSSRYLVKRTGEKVFLECVQDMDHENMFWYRQDPGLGLRLIYFSYDVKMKEKGDIPEGYSVSREKKERFSLILESASTNQTSMYLCASNILTGLSDEQYFGPGTRLTVT.

This clonotype was observed at least ten times. The J gene is TRBJ1-5, the V gene TRBV2; D might be TRBD1 (6 bases). Per germline, CDR1 SNHLY and CDR2 FYNNEI. The CDR3 loop spans 17 amino acids. V was clipped by 6 bases and J by 2 bases, with 20 bases between them. The CDR3 DNA is TGTGCCAGCAGCCTTACAGGGAGAGGGCTCGGCAATCAGCCCCAGCATTTT. Protein product: CASSLTGRGLGNQPQHF.

This clonotype was detected only a few times. The rearrangement links TRBV15 to TRBJ2-3, with D tentatively TRBD1 or TRBD2 (5 bases each). The CDR3 sequence is 13 residues long. The germline V gene has CDR1 LNHNV and CDR2 YYDKDF (reference sequence). V gave up 3 bases and J gave up 2 bases, with 6 bases separating them. As DNA, the CDR3 is TGTGCCACCAGCAGGGGGACCACAGATACGCAGTATTTT. This codes for CATSRGTTDTQYF. Variable domain in full (rest from reference TRBV15 and TRBJ2-3): DAMVIQNPRYQVTQFGKPVTLSCSQTLNHNVMYWYQQKSSQAPKLLFHYYDKDFNNEADTPDNFQSRRPNTSFCFLDIRSPGLGDTAMYLCATSRGTTDTQYFGPGTRLTVL.

This clonotype was counted many times. The chain recombines TRBV10-3 with TRBJ2-7; D might be TRBD2 (5 bases). Germline lookup yields CDR1 ENHRY and CDR2 SYGVKD. The V gene lost 0 bases and the J gene lost 5 bases, with 20 bases spanning the gap. This CDR3 has 17 residues. In nucleotides, the CDR3 is TGTGCCATCAGTGAGTCGACTGTTGGTAGCAGGACTGACGAGCAGTACTTC. Its translation is CAISESTVGSRTDEQYF.

This clonotype was observed many times. The chain uses TRBV29-1 and TRBJ1-2; 7 bases line up with TRBD1. J lost 1 base, V lost 6 bases, and 2 bases had no gene match. CDR3 length: 12 amino acids. Per the germline V gene, CDR1 is SQVTM and CDR2 is ANQGSEA. The CDR3, as DNA: TGCAGCGTGCGACAGGGTAACTATGGCTACACCTTC. Translation: CSVRQGNYGYTF.